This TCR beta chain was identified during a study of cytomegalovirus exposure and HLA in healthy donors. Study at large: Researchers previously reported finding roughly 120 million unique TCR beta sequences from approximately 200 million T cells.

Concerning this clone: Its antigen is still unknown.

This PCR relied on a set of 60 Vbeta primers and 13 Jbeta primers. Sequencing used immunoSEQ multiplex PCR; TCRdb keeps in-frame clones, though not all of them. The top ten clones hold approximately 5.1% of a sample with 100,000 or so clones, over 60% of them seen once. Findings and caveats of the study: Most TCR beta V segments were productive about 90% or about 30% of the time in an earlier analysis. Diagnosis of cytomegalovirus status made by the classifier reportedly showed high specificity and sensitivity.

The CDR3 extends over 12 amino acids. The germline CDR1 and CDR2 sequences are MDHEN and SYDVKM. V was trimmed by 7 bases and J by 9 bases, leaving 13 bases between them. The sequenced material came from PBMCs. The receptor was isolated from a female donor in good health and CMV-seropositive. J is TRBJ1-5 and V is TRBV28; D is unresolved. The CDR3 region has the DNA TGTGCCAGCATTCAACCCCGGGGGCCCCAGCATTTT. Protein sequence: CASIQPRGPQHF.